This T cell receptor (beta chain) emerged from a study of cytomegalovirus exposure and HLA in healthy donors. With 60 Vbeta and 13 Jbeta primers, the PCR was carried out. TCRdb's copy holds only in-frame clones and misses some; the assay was immunoSEQ multiplex PCR. This table has around 45,000 clones, under 75% appearing once. CDR1 is SQVTM and CDR2 is ANQGSEA in the germline V gene. This CDR3 has 13 amino acids. Between the trimmed V and J ends, which lost 1 base and 11 bases, there was a span of 17 bases. The sequencing input was PBMCs. This clonotype was sampled from a man between 25 and 39 years old in good health and CMV-seronegative. The chain employs TRBV29-1 and TRBJ1-1, with D possibly being TRBD1 (5 bases). The CDR3 loop reads CSVEAPLKGAAFF. The CDR3 DNA is TGCAGCGTTGAAGCCCCCTTGAAAGGGGCGGCTTTCTTT.